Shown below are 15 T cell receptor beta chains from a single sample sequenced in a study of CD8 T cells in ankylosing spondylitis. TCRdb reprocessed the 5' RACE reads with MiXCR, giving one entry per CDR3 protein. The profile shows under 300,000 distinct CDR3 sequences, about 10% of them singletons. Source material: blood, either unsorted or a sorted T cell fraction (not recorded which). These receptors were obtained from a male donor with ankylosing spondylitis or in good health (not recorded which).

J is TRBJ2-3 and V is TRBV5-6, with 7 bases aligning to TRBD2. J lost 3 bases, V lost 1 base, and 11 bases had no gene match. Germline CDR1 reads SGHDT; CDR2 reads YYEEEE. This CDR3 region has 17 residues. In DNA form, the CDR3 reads TGTGCCAGCAGCTTGATTCTAGCGGAAGGCATAACAGATACGCAGTATTTT. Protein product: CASSLILAEGITDTQYF.

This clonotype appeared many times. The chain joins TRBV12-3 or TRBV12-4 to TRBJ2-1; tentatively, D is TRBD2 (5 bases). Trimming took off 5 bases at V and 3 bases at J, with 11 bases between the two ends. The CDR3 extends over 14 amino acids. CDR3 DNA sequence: TGTGCCAGCAGTCCAACTAGGATCTACAATGAGCAGTTCTTC. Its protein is CASSPTRIYNEQFF.

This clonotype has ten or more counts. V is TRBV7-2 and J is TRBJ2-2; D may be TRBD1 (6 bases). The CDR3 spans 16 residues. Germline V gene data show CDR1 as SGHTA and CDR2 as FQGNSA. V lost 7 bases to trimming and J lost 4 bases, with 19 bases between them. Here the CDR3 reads CASILGANSGTGELFF. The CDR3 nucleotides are TGTGCCAGCATCCTGGGGGCAAACTCGGGCACCGGGGAGCTGTTTTTT.

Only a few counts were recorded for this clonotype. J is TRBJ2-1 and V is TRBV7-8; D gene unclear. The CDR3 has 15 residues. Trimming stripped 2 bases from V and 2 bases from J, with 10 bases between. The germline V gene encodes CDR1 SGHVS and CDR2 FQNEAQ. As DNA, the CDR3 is TGTGCCAGCAGCTTATCAGTTCAAGCCTACAATGAGCAGTTCTTC. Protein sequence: CASSLSVQAYNEQFF.

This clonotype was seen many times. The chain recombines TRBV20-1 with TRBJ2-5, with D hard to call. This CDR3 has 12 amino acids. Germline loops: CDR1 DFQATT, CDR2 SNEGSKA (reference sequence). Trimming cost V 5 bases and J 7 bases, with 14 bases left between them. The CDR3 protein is CSAGTQVWTQYF. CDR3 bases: TGCAGTGCTGGAACTCAGGTGTGGACCCAGTACTTC.

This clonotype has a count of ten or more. The CDR3 DNA is TGTGCCAGCAGTCCCCCGCGGTATAAGCAGTTCTTC. Its translation: CASSPPRYKQFF. The rearrangement uses TRBV12-3 or TRBV12-4 and TRBJ2-1; no reliable D call. The CDR3 contains 12 residues. With 5 bases removed from V and 11 bases from J, the gap between germline ends came to 13 bases.

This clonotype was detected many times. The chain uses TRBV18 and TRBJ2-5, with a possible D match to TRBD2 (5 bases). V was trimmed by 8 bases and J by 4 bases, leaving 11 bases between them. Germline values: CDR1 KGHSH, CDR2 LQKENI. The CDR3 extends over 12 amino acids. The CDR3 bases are TGTGCCAGCCAAGGAGGCGCAGAGACCCAGTACTTC. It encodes CASQGGAETQYF.

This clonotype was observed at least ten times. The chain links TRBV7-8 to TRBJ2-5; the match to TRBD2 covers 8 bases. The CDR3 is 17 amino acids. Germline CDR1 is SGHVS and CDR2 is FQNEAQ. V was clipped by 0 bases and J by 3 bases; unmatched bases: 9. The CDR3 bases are TGTGCCAGCAGCTTAGCTCCTAAGCGGGGGTCAAAAGAGACCCAGTACTTC. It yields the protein CASSLAPKRGSKETQYF.

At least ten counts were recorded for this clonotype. CDR3 region: CSATGTDTQYF. The CDR3 DNA follows: TGCAGTGCTACGGGGACAGATACGCAGTATTTT. This chain uses TRBV20-1 with TRBJ2-3; TRBD2 might be the D (5 bases). With 4 bases removed from V and 3 bases from J, the gap between germline ends came to 5 bases. Per germline, CDR1 DFQATT and CDR2 SNEGSKA (reference sequence). This CDR3 is built from 11 residues.

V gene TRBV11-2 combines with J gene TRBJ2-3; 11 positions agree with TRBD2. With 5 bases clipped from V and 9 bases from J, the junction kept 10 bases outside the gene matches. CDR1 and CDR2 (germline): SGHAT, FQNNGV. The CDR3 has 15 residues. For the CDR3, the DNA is TGTGCCAGCAGCATCGGACTAGCGGGTAGGAGAACGCAGTATTTT. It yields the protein CASSIGLAGRRTQYF.

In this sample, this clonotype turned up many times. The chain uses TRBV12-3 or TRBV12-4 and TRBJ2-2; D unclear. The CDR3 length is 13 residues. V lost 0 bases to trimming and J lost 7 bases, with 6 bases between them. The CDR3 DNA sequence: TGTGCCAGCAGTTTAGCGTCGAGCGGGGAGCTGTTTTTT. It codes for CASSLASSGELFF.

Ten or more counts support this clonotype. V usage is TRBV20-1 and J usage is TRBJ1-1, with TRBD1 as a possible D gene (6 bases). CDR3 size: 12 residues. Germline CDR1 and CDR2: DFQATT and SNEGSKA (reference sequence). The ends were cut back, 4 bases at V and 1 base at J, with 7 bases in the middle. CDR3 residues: CSATGENTEAFF. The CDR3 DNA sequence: TGCAGTGCTACAGGGGAGAACACTGAAGCTTTCTTT.

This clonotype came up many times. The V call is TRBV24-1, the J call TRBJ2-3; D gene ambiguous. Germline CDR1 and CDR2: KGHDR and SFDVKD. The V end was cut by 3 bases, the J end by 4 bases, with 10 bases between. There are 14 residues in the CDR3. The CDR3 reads CATSDPSGPDTQYF. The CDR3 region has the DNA TGTGCCACCAGTGATCCGTCCGGGCCAGATACGCAGTATTTT.

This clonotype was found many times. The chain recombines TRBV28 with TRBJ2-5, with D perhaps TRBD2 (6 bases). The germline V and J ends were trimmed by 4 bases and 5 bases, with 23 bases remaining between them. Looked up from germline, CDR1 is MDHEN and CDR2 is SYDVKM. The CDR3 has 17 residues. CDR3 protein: CASSSRDASEYGETQYF. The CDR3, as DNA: TGTGCCAGCAGTTCCCGAGATGCTAGCGAGTACGGTGAGACCCAGTACTTC.

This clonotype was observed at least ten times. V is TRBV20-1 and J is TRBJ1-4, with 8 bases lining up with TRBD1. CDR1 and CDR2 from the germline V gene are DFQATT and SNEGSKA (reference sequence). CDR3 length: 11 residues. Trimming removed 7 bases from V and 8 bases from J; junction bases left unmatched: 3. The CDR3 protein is CSVRGQEKLFF. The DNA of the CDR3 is TGCAGTGTCAGGGGGCAAGAAAAACTGTTTTTT.